This entry is about one T cell receptor (beta chain). These data are taken from a study of response to subunit inactivated influenza vaccine. One entry per CDR3 protein, called by TCRdb with MiXCR from the RT-PCR reads. The data show about 520,000 distinct CDR3 sequences, roughly 25% seen once. The CDR3 is 17 amino acids. Trimming left V 2 bases short and J 10 bases short, with 23 bases between. Per germline, CDR1 SGHVS and CDR2 FQNEAQ. This clonotype was obtained from a man in his fifties or sixties who received an inactivated influenza vaccine. The specimen comprised CD4+ T cells sorted from PBMCs, sampled roughly 5 days after vaccination. The chain combines TRBV7-8 with TRBJ2-2; D possibly corresponds to TRBD2 (6 bases). Written as DNA, the CDR3 is TGTGCCAGCAGCTTATTGGCGGCGGGACCTCTCGACGCGGAGCTGTTTTTT. Translated: CASSLLAAGPLDAELFF.